This TCR beta chain was observed in a study of blood T cells in healthy people across ages. There are 17 residues in the CDR3. The V and J ends lost 6 bases and 1 base, in that order; junction bases with no gene match: 10. CDR1 and CDR2 from the germline V gene are ENHRY and SYGVKD. The sample holds one count of this clonotype. The use of a sample-barcoded 5' primer and a J-beta primer mix characterized a second PCR of roughly 7 to 11 cycles. In TCRdb, the 5' RACE reads were re-called with MiXCR into one record per CDR3 protein. The sample lists roughly 860,000 distinct CDR3 sequences, around 68% occurring once.

This chain links TRBV10-3 with TRBJ2-1; 9 bases map to TRBD2. Sequencing was carried out using blood. This receptor was obtained from a man aged 30-40 years in good health. The CDR3 sequence: CAIRRTAGGDSYNEQFF. CDR3 in DNA: TGTGCCATCAGAAGAACGGCGGGGGGGGATTCCTACAATGAGCAGTTCTTC.